This TCR beta chain was obtained from a study of response to subunit inactivated influenza vaccine. General study points: Each seasonal flu vaccination may recruit only limited new T cells, authors suggested.

TCRdb ran MiXCR on the RT-PCR reads and lists one entry per CDR3 protein. The profile shows 500,000 or so distinct CDR3 sequences, about 15% of them singletons. V lost 5 bases, J lost 7 bases, and 9 bases stayed unmatched. The CDR3 consists of 14 residues. Germline V gene lookup returns CDR1 SGHRS and CDR2 YFSETQ. The table lists this clonotype with many counts. What it binds is not known. The V call is TRBV5-1, the J call TRBJ1-2; TRBD1 agrees at 9 bases. This receptor was taken from a man between 50 and 69 years old who received an inactivated influenza vaccine. The sample in question was CD4+ T cells sorted from PBMCs, obtained roughly 24 months after vaccination. CDR3 region: CASRSGQGNTGYTF. CDR3 in DNA: TGCGCCAGCAGATCGGGACAGGGTAATACTGGCTACACCTTC.